A single sample gave rise to the 26 T cell receptor beta chains below, sequenced in a study of blood T cell repertoires in COVID-19. Data came from immunoSEQ multiplex PCR; TCRdb stores just in-frame clones and leaves some out. The sample carries 320,000 or so clones, roughly 87% recorded once. Sequenced material: PBMCs or T cells enriched from blood (not recorded which). These receptors were collected from a woman between 25 and 40 years old who had recovered from COVID-19.

This clone appeared a single time. The CDR3 nucleotides are TGTGCCAGCAGTACTGGACCGGAGGGTTTCTTT. Amino acid sequence: CASSTGPEGFF. The J gene is TRBJ1-1, the V gene TRBV2; D remains unclear. Germline V lookup: CDR1 SNHLY, CDR2 FYNNEI. The CDR3 is 11 residues long. The V end was cut by 5 bases, the J end by 13 bases, with 14 bases between.

In nucleotides, the CDR3 is TGTGCCAGCAGGCGGACCGGGGAGCTGTTTTTT. Translating gives CASRRTGELFF. J is TRBJ2-2 and V is TRBV2; the D is unclear. Between the trimmed V and J ends, which lost 6 bases and 5 bases, there was a span of 4 bases. The CDR3 length is 11 residues. The germline V gene encodes CDR1 SNHLY and CDR2 FYNNEI.

The chain carries TRBV27 and TRBJ2-3; unclear D gene. V dropped 1 base and J dropped 0 bases, with 5 bases sitting between them. Germline lookup yields CDR1 MNHEY and CDR2 SMNVEV (reference sequence). This CDR3 contains 14 residues. CDR3 DNA sequence: TGTGCCAGCAGTTTATTCCTTAGCACAGATACGCAGTATTTT. It yields the protein CASSLFLSTDTQYF.

The chain is built from TRBV10-3 and TRBJ2-1; 7 positions match TRBD2. Germline trimming cut 6 bases from V and 5 bases from J; bases unmatched to any gene: 4. From germline, CDR1 is ENHRY and CDR2 SYGVKD. The CDR3 runs 13 residues. CDR3: CAIRLAAHNEQFF. The CDR3 DNA follows: TGTGCCATCAGGCTAGCGGCTCACAATGAGCAGTTCTTC.

The rearrangement uses TRBV3-1 (or the pseudogene TRBV3-2) and TRBJ2-1, with 10 bases that match TRBD2. J was trimmed by 0 bases and V by 4 bases; bases with no gene match: 0. The CDR3 totals 15 residues. Germline V gene data show CDR1 as LGHDT and CDR2 as YNNKEL (reference sequence). The CDR3 nucleotides are TGTGCCAGCAGCCTAGCGGGGGGCTCCTACAATGAGCAGTTCTTC. Translating gives CASSLAGGSYNEQFF.

This chain links TRBV7-2 with TRBJ2-5; 7 nucleotides line up with TRBD2. Per germline, CDR1 SGHTA and CDR2 FQGNSA. V lost 5 bases, J lost 4 bases, and 13 bases stayed unmatched. The CDR3 has 16 amino acids. The CDR3 loop is CASSPHLAPGGETQYF. The CDR3 DNA follows: TGTGCCAGCAGCCCGCACCTAGCGCCGGGGGGAGAGACCCAGTACTTC.

J is TRBJ1-5 and V is TRBV6-1, with 7 bases aligning to TRBD1. Germline trimming cut 2 bases from V and 4 bases from J; bases unmatched to any gene: 5. This CDR3 has 15 residues. Germline CDR1 is MNHNS and CDR2 is SASEGT. The CDR3 region is CASSEIVQGNQPQHF. The CDR3 DNA follows: TGTGCCAGCAGTGAAATCGTACAGGGGAATCAGCCCCAGCATTTT.

This chain uses TRBV11-2 with TRBJ1-1; D ambiguous. The CDR3 totals 15 residues. Germline V gene sequence: CDR1 SGHAT, CDR2 FQNNGV. V was pared by 1 base and J by 0 bases, with 9 bases between. The CDR3 sequence: CASSLVGKMNTEAFF. Here the CDR3 DNA reads TGTGCCAGCAGCTTAGTCGGTAAAATGAACACTGAAGCTTTCTTT.

This chain uses TRBV6-5 with TRBJ2-2, with 9 bases that match TRBD1. This CDR3 region has 15 residues. The germline gives CDR1 MNHEY, CDR2 SVGAGI. V was clipped by 7 bases and J by 6 bases; unmatched bases: 9. The CDR3 loop is CASMAGQGPPGELFF. The CDR3 DNA reads as TGTGCCAGCATGGCGGGACAGGGACCCCCCGGGGAGCTGTTTTTT.

In its sample, this clone was seen a few times. The chain carries TRBV28 and TRBJ1-4; 9 nucleotides line up with TRBD1. Trimming cost V 4 bases and J 7 bases; bases outside gene matches: 4. The V gene's germline CDR1 is MDHEN and CDR2 SYDVKM. CDR3 length: 14 amino acids. DNA for the CDR3: TGTGCCAGCAGTTCCACAGGGGGCGGTGAAAAACTGTTTTTT. The encoded protein is CASSSTGGGEKLFF.

The J gene is TRBJ2-2, the V gene TRBV24-1; 8 positions agree with TRBD1. The germline V gene has CDR1 KGHDR and CDR2 SFDVKD. Trimming took 3 bases from V and 5 from J; bases not matched to a gene: 7. CDR3 length: 16 amino acids. The chain's CDR3 is CATSDPRQGSTGELFF. The CDR3, as DNA: TGTGCCACCAGTGATCCTAGACAGGGGTCGACCGGGGAGCTGTTTTTT.

V is TRBV28 and J is TRBJ2-7; no reliable D call. The ends were cut back, 1 base at V and 3 bases at J, with 4 bases in the middle. Germline V lookup: CDR1 MDHEN, CDR2 SYDVKM. This CDR3 has 12 amino acids. CDR3 coding DNA: TGTGCCAGCAGTTTATTCAGCTACGAGCAGTACTTC. Its protein product is CASSLFSYEQYF.

The rearrangement uses TRBV5-4 and TRBJ1-2; tentatively, D is TRBD1 (5 bases). V lost 6 bases to trimming and J lost 1 base, with 16 bases between them. The length of the CDR3 is 15 residues. CDR1 and CDR2 from the germline V gene are SGHNT and YYREEE (reference sequence). The CDR3 sequence is CASIQAGRDNYGYTF. DNA for the CDR3: TGTGCCAGCATCCAGGCAGGGAGGGATAACTATGGCTACACCTTC.

The rearrangement links TRBV28 to TRBJ1-6, with 7 bases fitting TRBD1. Germline CDR1 reads MDHEN; CDR2 reads SYDVKM. CDR3 length: 12 residues. Unmatched junction bases numbered 8, after V lost 7 bases and J lost 14 bases. CDR3 residues: CASTPDRAALHF. CDR3 DNA: TGTGCCAGCACCCCTGACAGGGCGGCCCTCCACTTT.

The chain links TRBV7-9 to TRBJ1-2; 12 bases align to TRBD1. Trimming took 5 bases from V and 7 from J; bases not matched to a gene: 11. This CDR3 spans 16 amino acids. Germline V gives CDR1 SEHNR, CDR2 FQNEAQ (reference sequence). In DNA form, the CDR3 reads TGTGCCAGCAGCGGGACAGGGGGCTCTGTAAAAGGTGGCTACACCTTC. This encodes CASSGTGGSVKGGYTF.

This sequence joins TRBV7-2 and TRBJ1-3; 9 bases fit TRBD1. V trimming: 4 bases; J trimming: 3 bases; junction bases outside the gene matches: 4. The CDR3 spans 15 residues. Germline values: CDR1 SGHTA, CDR2 FQGNSA. CDR3 residues: CASSWTGEGGNTIYF. For the CDR3, the DNA is TGTGCCAGCAGCTGGACAGGGGAAGGTGGAAACACCATATATTTT. Variable domain in full (rest from reference TRBV7-2 and TRBJ1-3): GAGVSQSPSNKVTEKGKDVELRCDPISGHTALYWYRQSLGQGLEFLIYFQGNSAPDKSGLPSDRFSAERTGGSVSTLTIQRTQQEDSAVYLCASSWTGEGGNTIYFGEGSWLTVV.

This chain connects TRBV27 to TRBJ2-1; TRBD2 aligns across 8 bases. The CDR3 runs to 15 residues. The germline CDR1 and CDR2 sequences are MNHEY and SMNVEV (reference sequence). V lost 4 bases, J lost 5 bases, and 7 bases stayed unmatched. The CDR3 region has the DNA TGTGCCAGCAGTTACCCGGGGGGGCGGGACAATGAGCAGTTCTTC. The encoded protein is CASSYPGGRDNEQFF.

Concerning this clone: The sample contains more than one DNA sequence encoding this CDR3. DNA of the CDR3: TGCAGCGTTGGACAGGGCGGGAATCAGCCCCAGCATTTT. Residues: CSVGQGGNQPQHF. The chain combines TRBV29-1 with TRBJ1-5; 7 bases are shared with TRBD1. This CDR3 is built from 13 residues. V shed 4 bases, J shed 4 bases, and the junction held 4 bases outside the gene matches. Germline V lookup: CDR1 SQVTM, CDR2 ANQGSEA.

V and J are TRBV3-1 (or the pseudogene TRBV3-2) and TRBJ2-5; 9 nucleotides match TRBD2. The CDR3 totals 18 residues. Germline values: CDR1 LGHDT, CDR2 YNNKEL (reference sequence). V dropped 4 bases and J dropped 2; count of bases not matched to a gene: 14. The CDR3 bases are TGTGCCAGCAGCCCGGGTTTTGGGAGCGGGGGGTATCAAGAGACCCAGTACTTC. Translation: CASSPGFGSGGYQETQYF.

The chain joins TRBV7-9 to TRBJ2-7; 7 bases agree with TRBD1. J lost 3 bases, V lost 5 bases, and 10 bases had no gene match. The length of the CDR3 is 15 residues. Germline CDR1 and CDR2: SEHNR and FQNEAQ (reference sequence). For the CDR3, the DNA is TGTGCCAGCAGCACCACAGGGGCTGTGTACTACGAGCAGTACTTC. The encoded protein is CASSTTGAVYYEQYF.

The V gene is TRBV6-5, the J gene TRBJ1-2; TRBD1 might be the D (6 bases). The CDR3 is 13 amino acids. V was trimmed by 0 bases and J by 8 bases, leaving 10 bases between them. Germline V gene data show CDR1 as MNHEY and CDR2 as SVGAGI. CDR3 sequence reads: CASSYSGAGGYTF. The CDR3 DNA reads as TGTGCCAGCAGTTACTCGGGGGCAGGGGGCTACACCTTC.

The chain uses TRBV5-1 and TRBJ1-3; D is possibly TRBD1 (5 bases). The CDR3 runs to 16 residues. The germline CDR1 and CDR2 sequences are SGHRS and YFSETQ. Trimming stripped 1 base from V and 1 base from J, with 12 bases between. The CDR3 region is CASSLRGQGSGNTIYF. CDR3 sequence (DNA): TGCGCCAGCAGCTTGAGGGGTCAAGGTTCTGGAAACACCATATATTTT.

The table lists this clone with a few counts. Other DNA variants within this sample encode the same CDR3. The rearrangement links TRBV5-4 to TRBJ1-2; weak D call: TRBD1 (5 bases). Trimming cost V 0 bases and J 2 bases, with 5 bases left between them. The germline gives CDR1 SGHNT, CDR2 YYREEE (reference sequence). The CDR3 totals 13 residues. The CDR3 DNA follows: TGTGCCAGCAGCTTGGACAGGAACTATGGCTACACCTTC. Translation: CASSLDRNYGYTF.

This clone was seen a single time. This chain connects TRBV27 to TRBJ1-2; D uncertain. V lost 6 bases, J lost 5 bases, and 13 bases lay in between. The CDR3 spans 13 residues. Looked up from germline, CDR1 is MNHEY and CDR2 is SMNVEV (reference sequence). In DNA form, the CDR3 reads TGTGCCAGCAGAGTGGGCAGCGGGTATGGCTACACCTTC. It translates to CASRVGSGYGYTF.

In its sample, this clone was seen once. The chain employs TRBV25-1 and TRBJ1-2; tentatively, D is TRBD1 (5 bases). This CDR3 region has 14 residues. The V gene's germline CDR1 is MGHDK and CDR2 SYGVNS. The germline V and J ends were trimmed by 2 bases and 4 bases, with 11 bases remaining between them. CDR3 sequence (DNA): TGTGCCAGCAGTGAACGGGGGGGAGGCTATGGCTACACCTTC. It translates to CASSERGGGYGYTF.

V is TRBV27 and J is TRBJ1-5, with 8 bases identical to TRBD1. V trimming: 6 bases; J trimming: 3 bases; junction bases outside the gene matches: 7. Germline-derived CDR1 and CDR2 are MNHEY and SMNVEV (reference sequence). The length of the CDR3 is 15 residues. In DNA, the CDR3 is TGTGCCAGCAGATCGGACAGGGTCGACAATCAGCCCCAGCATTTT. Translation gives CASRSDRVDNQPQHF.